This T cell receptor (beta chain) stems from a study of shared clonotypes between healthy human individuals. Study-wide points: Represented genetic and exposure-history diversity was restricted by having few donors.

Sequencing was performed with immunoSEQ multiplex PCR; in TCRdb, only in-frame clones are kept and a portion is missing. Among around 980,000 clones listed, about 84% were seen once. The CDR3 length is 14 residues. CDR1 is SGHKS and CDR2 is YYEKEE in the germline V gene (reference sequence). The V segment lost 5 bases and the J segment 3 bases; nucleotides outside the gene matches: 7. As regards this clone: Its specificity is unknown.

The genes are TRBV5-5 and TRBJ1-1, with TRBD1 matching 7 bases. The TCR was taken from a man aged 18 to 30 in good health. Some clones in this sample may be carry-over from other donors' samples. Specimen: memory CD4+ T cells from PBMCs. Subset given: CD45RA-negative fraction. CDR3 sequence: CASSPTGWDTEAFF. The CDR3 DNA is TGTGCCAGCAGTCCGACAGGGTGGGACACTGAAGCTTTCTTT.